This TCR beta chain is from a study of early T cells in non-severe SARS-CoV-2 infection. In TCRdb, the 5' RACE reads were re-called with MiXCR into one record per CDR3 protein. The sample has roughly 58,000 distinct CDR3 sequences; roughly an eighth are singletons. This CDR3 is 12 amino acids long. Deletions cut 3 bases from V and 10 bases from J, with 12 bases between. Per germline, CDR1 SGHTA and CDR2 FQGNSA. The chain links TRBV7-2 to TRBJ2-5, with a tentative D call TRBD2 (7 bases). Sequenced sample: whole blood. This sequence was found in an adult who was a healthcare worker with PCR-confirmed SARS-CoV-2 infection or an uninfected control (not recorded which). The DNA of the CDR3 is TGTGCCAGCAGCTTGCGGGGGCAGAGCCAGTACTTC. It yields the protein CASSLRGQSQYF. The full variable domain, its missing parts supplied by reference TRBV7-2 and TRBJ2-5, is GAGVSQSPSNKVTEKGKDVELRCDPISGHTALYWYRQSLGQGLEFLIYFQGNSAPDKSGLPSDRFSAERTGGSVSTLTIQRTQQEDSAVYLCASSLRGQSQYFGPGTRLLVL.